The 3 T cell receptor beta chains below come from one sample, sequenced in a study of somatic mutations in cytotoxic T cells in rheumatoid arthritis. Sequenced by immunoSEQ multiplex PCR; TCRdb stores in-frame clones only, minus some. The table has more than 35,000 clones, under 90% seen once; the top ten hold roughly 3.2%. The sample was CD8+ T cells sorted from blood. The source of these receptors is a middle-aged man in good health.

This sequence joins TRBV6-5 and TRBJ2-2, with 7 bases lining up with TRBD1. Germline assignment: CDR1 MNHEY and CDR2 SVGAGI. CDR3 length equals 15 residues. J lost 6 bases, V lost 2 bases, and 6 bases had no gene match. The CDR3 spells CASSYGRGKSGELFF. DNA of the CDR3: TGTGCCAGCAGTTACGGCAGGGGGAAGTCCGGGGAGCTGTTTTTT.

This chain uses TRBV7-8 with TRBJ2-7; weak D call: TRBD2 (6 bases). The CDR3 runs 16 residues. CDR1 and CDR2 from the germline V gene are SGHVS and FQNEAQ. Trimming cost V 1 base and J 5 bases, with 18 bases left between them. CDR3 sequence reads: CASSLEAGQDRNEQYF. DNA for the CDR3: TGTGCCAGCAGCTTAGAAGCGGGCCAGGATCGAAACGAGCAGTACTTC. Combining the CDR3 with reference TRBV7-8 and TRBJ2-7 gives the whole variable domain GAGVSQSPRYKVAKRGQDVALRCDPISGHVSLFWYQQALGQGPEFLTYFQNEAQLDKSGLPSDRFFAERPEGSVSTLKIQRTQQEDSAVYLCASSLEAGQDRNEQYFGPGTRLTVT.

V and J are TRBV10-2 and TRBJ1-2, with D possibly matching TRBD1 (5 bases). This CDR3 has 13 residues. The germline V gene has CDR1 WSHSY and CDR2 SAAADI. The V and J ends lost 2 bases and 3 bases respectively, with 7 bases between them. The CDR3 region has the DNA TGCGCCAGCAGTGAGACAGGTTACTATGGCTACACCTTC. It is translated as CASSETGYYGYTF.